A single sample is the source of the 17 T cell receptor beta chains below, sequenced in a study of T cell responses to AZD1222 COVID-19 vaccine. Using immunoSEQ multiplex PCR, the repertoire was profiled, and TCRdb retains in-frame clones only, with some absent. Of roughly 140,000 clones listed, roughly 92% were seen once; the top ten hold roughly 1.3%. The material was peripheral blood, obtained on day 0 of AZD1222 vaccination. The receptors were gathered from an adult in good health.

This chain links TRBV6-5 with TRBJ2-6, with D unclear. From germline, CDR1 is MNHEY and CDR2 SVGAGI. Trimming took 2 bases from V and 0 from J, leaving 5 bases between them. The CDR3 consists of 15 residues. The CDR3 loop reads CASSYVSSGANVLTF. The CDR3 DNA sequence: TGTGCCAGCAGTTACGTGAGCTCTGGGGCCAACGTCCTGACTTTC.

The V gene is TRBV7-2, the J gene TRBJ1-4, with 8 bases aligning to TRBD1. Germline V gene sequence: CDR1 SGHTA, CDR2 FQGNSA. After removal of 5 bases from V and 8 bases from J, the junction contained 7 bases not matched to a gene. This CDR3 has 14 amino acids. The CDR3 DNA reads TGTGCCAGCAGCCCACGACAGGGGTGGGAAAAACTGTTTTTT. It is translated as CASSPRQGWEKLFF.

The gene calls are TRBV5-8 and TRBJ1-1; D not certain. V gave up 2 bases and J gave up 5 bases, with 10 bases separating them. Germline V gene sequence: CDR1 SGHTS, CDR2 YDEGEE. The CDR3 contains 13 residues. CDR3 in DNA: TGTGCCAGCAGCTTTCTGGGTGTTACTGAAGCTTTCTTT. It specifies CASSFLGVTEAFF.

This rearrangement joins TRBV7-2 to TRBJ2-1, with 10 bases aligning to TRBD2. After removal of 5 bases from V and 9 bases from J, the junction contained 10 bases not matched to a gene. CDR1 is SGHTA, CDR2 FQGNSA, per germline. The CDR3 is made up of 15 amino acids. The CDR3 bases are TGTGCCAGCAGCCCCATGGGACTAGCGTTGGGTGAGCAGTTCTTC. This codes for CASSPMGLALGEQFF.

This sequence joins TRBV5-1 and TRBJ1-3; 7 positions match TRBD1. V was pared by 5 bases and J by 0 bases, with 14 bases of the junction left unmatched. CDR3 size: 18 residues. Germline V gene lookup returns CDR1 SGHRS and CDR2 YFSETQ. The CDR3 region is CASRHGSGGGYSGNTIYF. The CDR3, as DNA: TGCGCCAGCAGGCACGGGTCAGGGGGAGGCTACTCTGGAAACACCATATATTTT. Full variable domain (rest looked up from reference TRBV5-1 and TRBJ1-3): KAGVTQTPRYLIKTRGQQVTLSCSPISGHRSVSWYQQTPGQGLQFLFEYFSETQRNKGNFPGRFSGRQFSNSRSEMNVSTLELGDSALYLCASRHGSGGGYSGNTIYFGEGSWLTVV.

The gene calls are TRBV7-3 and TRBJ2-1, with D perhaps TRBD2 (5 bases). Germline V CDR1 and CDR2: SGHTA, FQGTGA. Between the trimmed V and J ends, which lost 6 bases and 6 bases, there was a span of 15 bases. The CDR3 has 14 amino acids. DNA for the CDR3: TGTGCCAGCAGTTCTAGCAGTTGGGGCAATGAGCAGTTCTTC. Translated: CASSSSSWGNEQFF.

This sequence joins TRBV29-1 and TRBJ2-2; 9 nucleotides agree with TRBD2. CDR3 length: 15 residues. CDR1 and CDR2 from the germline V gene are SQVTM and ANQGSEA. The ends lost 0 bases at V and 5 bases at J; junction bases unmatched: 4. Written as DNA, the CDR3 is TGCAGCGTTGAAGATCCGGGACTAGCAACCGGGGAGCTGTTTTTT. Translated, it gives CSVEDPGLATGELFF.

The chain has TRBV5-1 and TRBJ1-6; no definite D call. The V gene lost 2 bases and the J gene lost 8 bases, with 11 bases spanning the gap. The germline CDR1 and CDR2 sequences are SGHRS and YFSETQ. The CDR3 consists of 14 residues. CDR3 in DNA: TGCGCCAGCAGCTTCGACGGAGAAGATTCACCCCTCCACTTT. This encodes CASSFDGEDSPLHF.

The rearrangement links TRBV3-1 (or the pseudogene TRBV3-2) to TRBJ1-1; no firm D call. Looked up from germline, CDR1 is LGHDT and CDR2 is YNNKEL (reference sequence). The CDR3 totals 13 residues. V was clipped by 1 base and J by 6 bases, with 9 bases between them. This chain's CDR3 is CASSQAVVPEAFF. The CDR3 DNA follows: TGTGCCAGCAGCCAAGCGGTAGTCCCTGAAGCTTTCTTT.

The chain couples TRBV6-5 to TRBJ1-2; D might be TRBD1 (6 bases). Trimming pared 5 bases from V and 2 bases from J, leaving 12 bases between. Germline V lookup: CDR1 MNHEY, CDR2 SVGAGI. The CDR3 is 14 amino acids. CDR3 residues: CASSPRTENYGYTF. CDR3 nucleotide sequence: TGTGCCAGCAGTCCCAGGACAGAAAACTATGGCTACACCTTC.

This chain links TRBV2 with TRBJ2-5; D is perhaps TRBD1 or TRBD2 (5 bases each). V lost 6 bases and J 3 bases, leaving 17 bases between the germline ends. Germline-derived CDR1 and CDR2 are SNHLY and FYNNEI. The CDR3 runs to 15 residues. CDR3 DNA sequence: TGTGCCAGCAGGAGAATCGGGGCCCGTAAAGAGACCCAGTACTTC. Translating gives CASRRIGARKETQYF.

The rearrangement uses TRBV3-1 (or the pseudogene TRBV3-2) and TRBJ1-3; possible D gene TRBD1, 6 bases. CDR3 size: 15 residues. Trimming took off 6 bases at V and 4 bases at J, with 16 bases between the two ends. Germline V gives CDR1 LGHDT, CDR2 YNNKEL (reference sequence). DNA of the CDR3: TGTGCCAGCAGTAGCACAGGGTCTTACGGAAACACCATATATTTT. Translated: CASSSTGSYGNTIYF.

This chain links TRBV19 with TRBJ2-1, with 16 bases aligning to TRBD2. Germline-derived CDR1 and CDR2 are LNHDA and SQIVND (reference sequence). V dropped 3 bases and J dropped 7; count of bases not matched to a gene: 9. This CDR3 comprises 18 residues. CDR3: CASSITKRGLAGGNEQFF. CDR3 nucleotides: TGTGCCAGTAGTATCACCAAGCGGGGACTAGCGGGAGGGAATGAGCAGTTCTTC.

This chain joins TRBV10-3 and TRBJ2-1; maybe TRBD1 (6 bases). From germline, CDR1 is ENHRY and CDR2 SYGVKD. This CDR3 comprises 13 residues. The V and J ends lost 4 bases and 5 bases respectively, with 9 bases between them. CDR3: CAISGDTNNEQFF. The CDR3 DNA sequence: TGTGCCATCAGTGGGGACACGAACAATGAGCAGTTCTTC.

The rearrangement joins TRBV6-5 to TRBJ2-1; 8 nucleotides agree with TRBD2. V trimming: 6 bases; J trimming: 7 bases; junction bases outside the gene matches: 11. Germline CDR1 reads MNHEY; CDR2 reads SVGAGI. This CDR3 is built from 15 residues. The DNA of the CDR3 is TGTGCCAGCAGCTCCGGGGGGGTCGGTAATAATGAGCAGTTCTTC. It yields the protein CASSSGGVGNNEQFF.

The rearrangement uses TRBV29-1 and TRBJ1-2; possible D gene TRBD1, 6 bases. Per germline, CDR1 SQVTM and CDR2 ANQGSEA. V gave up 5 bases and J gave up 8 bases, with 15 bases separating them. This CDR3 is built from 12 residues. The CDR3 DNA sequence: TGCAGCGTTCAACACAGGGTGGGAGGCTACACCTTC. Residues: CSVQHRVGGYTF.

The rearrangement joins TRBV19 to TRBJ1-6, with 7 positions matching TRBD1. V gave up 3 bases and J gave up 4 bases; unmatched junction bases: 0. Germline V lookup: CDR1 LNHDA, CDR2 SQIVND (reference sequence). This CDR3 has 14 amino acids. CDR3 in DNA: TGTGCCAGTAGTATCAGGGGGTATAATTCACCCCTCCACTTT. Protein sequence: CASSIRGYNSPLHF.